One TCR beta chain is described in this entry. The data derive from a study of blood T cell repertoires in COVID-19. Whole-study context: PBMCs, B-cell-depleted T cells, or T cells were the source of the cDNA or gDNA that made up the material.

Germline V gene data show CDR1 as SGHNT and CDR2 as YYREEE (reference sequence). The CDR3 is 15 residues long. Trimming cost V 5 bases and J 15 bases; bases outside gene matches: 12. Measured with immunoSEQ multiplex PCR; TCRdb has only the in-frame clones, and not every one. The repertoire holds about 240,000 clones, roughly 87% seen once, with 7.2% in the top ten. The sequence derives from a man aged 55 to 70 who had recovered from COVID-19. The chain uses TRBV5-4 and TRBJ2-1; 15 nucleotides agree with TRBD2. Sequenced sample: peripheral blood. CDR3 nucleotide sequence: TGTGCCAGCAGTTATACCGGGACTAGCGGGGGGCAAGGGTTCTTC. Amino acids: CASSYTGTSGGQGFF.